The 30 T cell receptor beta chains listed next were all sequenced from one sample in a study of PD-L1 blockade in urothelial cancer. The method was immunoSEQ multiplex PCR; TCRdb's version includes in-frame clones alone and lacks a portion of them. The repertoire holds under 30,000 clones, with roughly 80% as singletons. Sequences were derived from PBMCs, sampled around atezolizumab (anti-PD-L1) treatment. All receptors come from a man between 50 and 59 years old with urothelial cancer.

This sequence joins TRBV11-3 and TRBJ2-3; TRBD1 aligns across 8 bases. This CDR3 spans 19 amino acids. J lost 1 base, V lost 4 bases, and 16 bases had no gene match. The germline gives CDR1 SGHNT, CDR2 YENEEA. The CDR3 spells CASSYGRAGGINGTDTQYF. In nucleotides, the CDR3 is TGTGCCAGCAGCTATGGTCGGGCAGGGGGCATAAATGGCACAGATACGCAGTATTTT.

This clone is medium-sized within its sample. Here the CDR3 reads CASSEHNYEQYV. In DNA, the CDR3 is TGCGCCAGCAGTGAGCATAACTACGAGCAGTACGTC. V is TRBV10-2 and J is TRBJ2-7; D call uncertain. The V gene lost 2 bases and the J gene lost 3 bases, with 5 bases spanning the gap. Per the germline V gene, CDR1 is WSHSY and CDR2 is SAAADI. The CDR3 sequence is 12 residues long.

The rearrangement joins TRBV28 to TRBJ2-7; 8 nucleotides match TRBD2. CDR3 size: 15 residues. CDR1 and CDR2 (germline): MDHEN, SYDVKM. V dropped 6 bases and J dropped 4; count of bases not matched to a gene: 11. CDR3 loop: CASRLSGSALYEQYF. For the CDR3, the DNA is TGTGCCAGCAGGCTCAGCGGGAGTGCCTTGTACGAGCAGTACTTC.

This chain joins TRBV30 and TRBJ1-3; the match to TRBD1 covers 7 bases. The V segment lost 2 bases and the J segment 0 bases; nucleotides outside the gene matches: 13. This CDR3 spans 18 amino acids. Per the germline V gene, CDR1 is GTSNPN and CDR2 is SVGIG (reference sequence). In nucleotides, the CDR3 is TGTGCCTGGAGTTTAAGACGGGTCAGGGGGAGCTCTGGAAACACCATATATTTT. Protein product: CAWSLRRVRGSSGNTIYF.

CDR3 DNA sequence: TGTGCCAGCAGCCCAAACAGGAATTGGGAAAAACTGTTTTTT. The encoded protein is CASSPNRNWEKLFF. The chain has TRBV6-5 and TRBJ1-4, with a weak D call TRBD1 (5 bases). The V gene lost 6 bases and the J gene lost 8 bases, with 16 bases spanning the gap. The CDR3 length is 14 residues. Germline CDR1 and CDR2: MNHEY and SVGAGI.

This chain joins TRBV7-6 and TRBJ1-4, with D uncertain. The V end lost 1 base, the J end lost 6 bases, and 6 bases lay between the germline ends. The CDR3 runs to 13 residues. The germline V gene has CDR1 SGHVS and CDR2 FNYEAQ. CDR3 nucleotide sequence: TGTGCCAGCAGCTTAGGGACTTATGAAAAACTGTTTTTT. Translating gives CASSLGTYEKLFF. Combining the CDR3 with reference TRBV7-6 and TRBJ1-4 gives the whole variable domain GAGVSQSPRYKVTKRGQDVALRCDPISGHVSLYWYRQALGQGPEFLTYFNYEAQQDKSGLPNDRFSAERPEGSISTLTIQRTEQRDSAMYRCASSLGTYEKLFFGSGTQLSVL.

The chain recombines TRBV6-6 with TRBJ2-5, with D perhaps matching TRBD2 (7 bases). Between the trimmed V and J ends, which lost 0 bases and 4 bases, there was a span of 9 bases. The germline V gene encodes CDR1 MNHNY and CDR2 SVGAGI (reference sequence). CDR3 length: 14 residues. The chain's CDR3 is CASSYSGGRETQYF. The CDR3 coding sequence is TGTGCCAGCAGTTACTCGGGGGGGCGAGAGACCCAGTACTTC.

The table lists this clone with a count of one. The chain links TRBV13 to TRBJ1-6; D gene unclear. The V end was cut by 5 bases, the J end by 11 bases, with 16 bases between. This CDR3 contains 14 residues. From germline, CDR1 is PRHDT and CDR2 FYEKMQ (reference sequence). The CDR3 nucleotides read TGTGCCAGCAGCGACAAGACCGGGGTAACACCCCTCCACTTT. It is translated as CASSDKTGVTPLHF.

The CDR3 sequence: CASIAGLYSNQPQHF. CDR3 DNA sequence: TGTGCCAGCATCGCCGGACTGTATAGCAATCAGCCCCAGCATTTT. The chain has TRBV6-6 and TRBJ1-5; D is unresolved. Trimming pared 7 bases from V and 0 bases from J, leaving 13 bases between. CDR1 and CDR2 from the germline V gene are MNHNY and SVGAGI (reference sequence). This CDR3 region has 15 residues.

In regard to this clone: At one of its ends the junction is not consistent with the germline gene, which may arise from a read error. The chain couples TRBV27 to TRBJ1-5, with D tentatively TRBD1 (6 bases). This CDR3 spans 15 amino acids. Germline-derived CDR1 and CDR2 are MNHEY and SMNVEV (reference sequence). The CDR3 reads CASRPAGASSQPQHF. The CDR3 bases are TGTGCCAGCAGGCCGGCAGGGGCGAGCAGTCAGCCCCAGCATTTT.

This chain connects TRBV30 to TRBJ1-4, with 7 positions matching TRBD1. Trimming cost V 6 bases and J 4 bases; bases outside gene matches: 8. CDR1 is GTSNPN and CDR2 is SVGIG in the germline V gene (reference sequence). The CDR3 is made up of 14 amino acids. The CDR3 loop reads CACSRGQVNEKLFF. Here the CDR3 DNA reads TGTGCCTGCTCCCGAGGACAGGTTAATGAAAAACTGTTTTTT. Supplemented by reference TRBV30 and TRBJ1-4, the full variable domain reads SQTIHQWPATLVQPVGSPLSLECTVEGTSNPNLYWYRQAAGRGLQLLFYSVGIGQISSEVPQNLSASRPQDRQFILSSKKLLLSDSGFYLCACSRGQVNEKLFFGSGTQLSVL.

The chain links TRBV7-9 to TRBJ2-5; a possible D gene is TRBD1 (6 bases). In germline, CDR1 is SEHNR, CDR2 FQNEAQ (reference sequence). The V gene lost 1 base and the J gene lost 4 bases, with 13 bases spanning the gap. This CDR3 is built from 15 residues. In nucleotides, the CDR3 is TGTGCCAGCAGCTTAGTAACAGGGAGAGGAGAGACCCAGTACTTC. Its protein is CASSLVTGRGETQYF.

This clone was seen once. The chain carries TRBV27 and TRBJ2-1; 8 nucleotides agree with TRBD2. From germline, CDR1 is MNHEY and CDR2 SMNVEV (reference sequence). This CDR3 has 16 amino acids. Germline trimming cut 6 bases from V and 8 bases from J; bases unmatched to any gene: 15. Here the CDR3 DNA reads TGTGCCAGCAGGTCGACGGGGGGGCCGATGAGGTATGAGCAGTTCTTC. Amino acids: CASRSTGGPMRYEQFF.

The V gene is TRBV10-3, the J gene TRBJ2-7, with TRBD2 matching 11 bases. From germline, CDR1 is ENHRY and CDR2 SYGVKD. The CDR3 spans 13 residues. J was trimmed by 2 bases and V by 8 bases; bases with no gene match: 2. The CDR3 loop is CAISGLAAYEQYF. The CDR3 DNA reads TGTGCCATCTCGGGACTAGCGGCCTACGAGCAGTACTTC.

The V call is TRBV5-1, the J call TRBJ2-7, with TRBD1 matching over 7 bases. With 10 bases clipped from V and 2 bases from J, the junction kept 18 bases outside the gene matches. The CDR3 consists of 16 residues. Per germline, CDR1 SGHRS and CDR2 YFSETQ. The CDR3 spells CAGRPGQGVRTYEQYF. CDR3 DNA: TGCGCCGGTAGACCCGGGCAGGGGGTCCGGACCTACGAGCAGTACTTC.

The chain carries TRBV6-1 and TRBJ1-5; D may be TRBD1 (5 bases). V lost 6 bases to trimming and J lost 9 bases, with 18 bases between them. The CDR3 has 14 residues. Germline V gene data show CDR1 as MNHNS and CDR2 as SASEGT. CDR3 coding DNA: TGTGCCAGCAGGCGGGGCACGGCGGGGGTGCCCCAGCATTTT. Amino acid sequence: CASRRGTAGVPQHF.

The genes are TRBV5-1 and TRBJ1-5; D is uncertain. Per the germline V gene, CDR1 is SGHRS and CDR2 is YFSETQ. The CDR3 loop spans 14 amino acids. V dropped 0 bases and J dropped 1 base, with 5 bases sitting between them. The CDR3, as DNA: TGCGCCAGCAGCTTGGGACAAAGCAATCAGCCCCAGCATTTT. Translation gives CASSLGQSNQPQHF.

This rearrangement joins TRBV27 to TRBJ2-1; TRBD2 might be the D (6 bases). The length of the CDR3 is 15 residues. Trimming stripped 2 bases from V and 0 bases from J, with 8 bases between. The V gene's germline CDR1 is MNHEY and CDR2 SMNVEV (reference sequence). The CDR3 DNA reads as TGTGCCAGCAGTTTACGGGGGAGCTCCTACAATGAGCAGTTCTTC. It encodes CASSLRGSSYNEQFF.

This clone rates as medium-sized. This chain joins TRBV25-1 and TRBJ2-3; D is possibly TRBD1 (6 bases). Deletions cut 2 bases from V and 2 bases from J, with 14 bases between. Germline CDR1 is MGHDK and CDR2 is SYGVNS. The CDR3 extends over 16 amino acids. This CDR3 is CASSEGARGNTDTQYF. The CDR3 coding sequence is TGTGCCAGCAGTGAAGGGGCCAGGGGAAACACAGATACGCAGTATTTT.

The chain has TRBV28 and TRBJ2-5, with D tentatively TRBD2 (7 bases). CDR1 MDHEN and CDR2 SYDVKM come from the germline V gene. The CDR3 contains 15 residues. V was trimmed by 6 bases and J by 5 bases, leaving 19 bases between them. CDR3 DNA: TGTGCCAGCAGAACATCCGGGGGGCGGGGGGAGACCCAGTACTTC. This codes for CASRTSGGRGETQYF.

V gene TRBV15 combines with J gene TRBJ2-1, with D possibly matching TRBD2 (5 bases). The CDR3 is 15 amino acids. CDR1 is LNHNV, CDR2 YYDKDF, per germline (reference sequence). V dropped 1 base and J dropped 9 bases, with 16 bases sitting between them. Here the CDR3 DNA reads TGTGCCACCAGCAGAGTTCGCCCGCCCGCGGGTGAGCAGTTCTTC. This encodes CATSRVRPPAGEQFF.

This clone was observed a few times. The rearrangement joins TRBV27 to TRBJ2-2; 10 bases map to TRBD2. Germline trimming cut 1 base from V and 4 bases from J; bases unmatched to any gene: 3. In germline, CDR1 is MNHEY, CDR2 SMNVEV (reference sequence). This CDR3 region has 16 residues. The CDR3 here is CASSLLAGGPTGELFF. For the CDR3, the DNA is TGTGCCAGCAGTTTATTAGCGGGAGGACCCACCGGGGAGCTGTTTTTT.

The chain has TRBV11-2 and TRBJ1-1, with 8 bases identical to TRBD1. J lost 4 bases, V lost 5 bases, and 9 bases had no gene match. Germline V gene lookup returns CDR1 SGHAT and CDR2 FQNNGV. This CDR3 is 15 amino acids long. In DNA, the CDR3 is TGTGCCAGCAGCCACACACAGGGGGTTTTCACTGAAGCTTTCTTT. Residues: CASSHTQGVFTEAFF.

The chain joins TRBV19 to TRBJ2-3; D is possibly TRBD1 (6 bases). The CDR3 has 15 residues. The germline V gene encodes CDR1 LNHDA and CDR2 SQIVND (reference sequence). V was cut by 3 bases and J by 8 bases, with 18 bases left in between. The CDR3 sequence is CASSMRVGGAGTQYF. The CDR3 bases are TGTGCCAGTAGTATGCGGGTAGGGGGAGCAGGTACGCAGTATTTT.

In DNA form, the CDR3 reads TGTGCCAGCAGCTTCCTCGCGGGAGCCTTCGAACATGAGCAGTTCTTC. It is translated as CASSFLAGAFEHEQFF. The chain links TRBV7-3 to TRBJ2-1, with 7 bases identical to TRBD2. The CDR3 is made up of 16 amino acids. CDR1 is SGHTA and CDR2 is FQGTGA in the germline V gene. Trimming cost V 3 bases and J 8 bases; bases outside gene matches: 13. Full variable domain (missing parts from reference TRBV7-3 and TRBJ2-1): GAGVSQTPSNKVTEKGKYVELRCDPISGHTALYWYRQSLGQGPEFLIYFQGTGAADDSGLPNDRFFAVRPEGSVSTLKIQRTERGDSAVYLCASSFLAGAFEHEQFFGPGTRLTVL.

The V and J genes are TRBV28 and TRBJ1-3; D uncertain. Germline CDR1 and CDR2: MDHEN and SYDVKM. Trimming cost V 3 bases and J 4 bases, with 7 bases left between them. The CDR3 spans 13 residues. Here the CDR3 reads CASSFVSGNTIYF. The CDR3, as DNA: TGTGCCAGCAGTTTTGTCTCGGGAAACACCATATATTTT. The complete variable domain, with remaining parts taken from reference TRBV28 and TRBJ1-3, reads DVKVTQSSRYLVKRTGEKVFLECVQDMDHENMFWYRQDPGLGLRLIYFSYDVKMKEKGDIPEGYSVSREKKERFSLILESASTNQTSMYLCASSFVSGNTIYFGEGSWLTVV.

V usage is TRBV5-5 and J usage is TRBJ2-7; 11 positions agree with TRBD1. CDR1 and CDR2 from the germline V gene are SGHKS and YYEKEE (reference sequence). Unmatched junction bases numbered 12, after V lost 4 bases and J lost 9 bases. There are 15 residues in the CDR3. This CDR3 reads CASSPTGQGALRQYF. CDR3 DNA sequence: TGTGCCAGCAGCCCGACCGGACAGGGGGCGCTTCGGCAGTACTTC.

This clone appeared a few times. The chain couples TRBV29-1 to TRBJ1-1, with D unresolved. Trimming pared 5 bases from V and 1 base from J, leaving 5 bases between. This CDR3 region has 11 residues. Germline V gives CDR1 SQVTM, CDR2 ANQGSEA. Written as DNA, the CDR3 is TGCAGCGTTAGTAGGAACACTGAAGCTTTCTTT. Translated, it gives CSVSRNTEAFF.

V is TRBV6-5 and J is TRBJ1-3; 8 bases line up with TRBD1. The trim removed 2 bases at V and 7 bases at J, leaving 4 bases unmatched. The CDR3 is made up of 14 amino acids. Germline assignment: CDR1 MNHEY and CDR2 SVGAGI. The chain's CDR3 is CASSYDRGRNTIYF. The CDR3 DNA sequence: TGTGCCAGCAGTTACGACAGGGGCAGGAACACCATATATTTT.

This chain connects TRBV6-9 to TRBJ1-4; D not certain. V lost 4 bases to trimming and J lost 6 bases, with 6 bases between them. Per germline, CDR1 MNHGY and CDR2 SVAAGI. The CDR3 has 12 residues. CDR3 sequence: CASSSSHEKLFF. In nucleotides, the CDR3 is TGTGCCAGCAGTTCCTCCCATGAAAAACTGTTTTTT.